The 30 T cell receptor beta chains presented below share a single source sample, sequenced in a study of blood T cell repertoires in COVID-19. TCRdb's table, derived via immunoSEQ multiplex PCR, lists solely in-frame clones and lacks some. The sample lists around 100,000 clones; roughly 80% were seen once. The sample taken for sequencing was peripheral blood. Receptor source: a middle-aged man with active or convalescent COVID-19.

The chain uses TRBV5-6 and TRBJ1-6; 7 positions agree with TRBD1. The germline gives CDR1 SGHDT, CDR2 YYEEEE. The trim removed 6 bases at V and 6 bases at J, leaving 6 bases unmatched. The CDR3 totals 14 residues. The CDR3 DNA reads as TGTGCCAGCAATGAGGGGGCGGCTAATTCACCCCTCCACTTT. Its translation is CASNEGAANSPLHF.

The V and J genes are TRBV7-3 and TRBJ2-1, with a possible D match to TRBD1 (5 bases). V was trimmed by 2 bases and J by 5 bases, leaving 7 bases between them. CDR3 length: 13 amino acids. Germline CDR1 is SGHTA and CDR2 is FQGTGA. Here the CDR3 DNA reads TGTGCCAGCAGCTTAGGCAGGGACAATGAGCAGTTCTTC. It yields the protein CASSLGRDNEQFF.

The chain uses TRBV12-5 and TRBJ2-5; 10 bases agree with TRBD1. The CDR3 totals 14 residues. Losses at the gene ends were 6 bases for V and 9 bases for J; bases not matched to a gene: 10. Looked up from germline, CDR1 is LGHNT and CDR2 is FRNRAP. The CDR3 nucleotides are TGTGCTAGTGGACTGACAGGGGGCATTGGTCCCCAGTACTTC. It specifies CASGLTGGIGPQYF.

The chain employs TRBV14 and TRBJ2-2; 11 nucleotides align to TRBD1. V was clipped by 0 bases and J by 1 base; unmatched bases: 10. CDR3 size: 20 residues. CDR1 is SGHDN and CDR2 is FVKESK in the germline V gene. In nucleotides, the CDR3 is TGTGCCAGCAGCCAAGAAGGGACCGGACAGGGGGCTCTGAACACCGGGGAGCTGTTTTTT. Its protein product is CASSQEGTGQGALNTGELFF.

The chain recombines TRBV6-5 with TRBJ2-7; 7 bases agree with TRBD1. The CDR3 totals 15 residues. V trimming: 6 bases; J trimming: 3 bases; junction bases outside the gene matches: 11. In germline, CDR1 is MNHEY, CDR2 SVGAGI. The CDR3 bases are TGTGCCAGCAGGAAACCAGGACAGGTGGACTACGAGCAGTACTTC. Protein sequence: CASRKPGQVDYEQYF.

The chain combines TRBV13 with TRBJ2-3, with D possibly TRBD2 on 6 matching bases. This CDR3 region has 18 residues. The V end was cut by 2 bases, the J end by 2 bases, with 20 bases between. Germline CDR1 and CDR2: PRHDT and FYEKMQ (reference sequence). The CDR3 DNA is TGTGCCAGCAGCTTACCCGACCCCGACGGGAGTTCCACAGATACGCAGTATTTT. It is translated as CASSLPDPDGSSTDTQYF.

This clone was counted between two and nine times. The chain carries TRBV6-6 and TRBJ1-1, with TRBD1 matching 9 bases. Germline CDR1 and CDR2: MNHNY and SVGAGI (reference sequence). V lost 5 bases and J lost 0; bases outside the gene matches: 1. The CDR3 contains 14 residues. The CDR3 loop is CASSDRGMNTEAFF. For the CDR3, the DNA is TGTGCCAGCAGTGACAGGGGGATGAACACTGAAGCTTTCTTT.

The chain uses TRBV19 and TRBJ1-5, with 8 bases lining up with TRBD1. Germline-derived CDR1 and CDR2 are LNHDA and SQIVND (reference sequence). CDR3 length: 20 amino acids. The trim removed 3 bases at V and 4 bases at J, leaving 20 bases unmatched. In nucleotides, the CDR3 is TGTGCCAGTAGTATTAAAAGGATCGGACAGGGAACCTTGGGGAATCAGCCCCAGCATTTT. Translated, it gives CASSIKRIGQGTLGNQPQHF.

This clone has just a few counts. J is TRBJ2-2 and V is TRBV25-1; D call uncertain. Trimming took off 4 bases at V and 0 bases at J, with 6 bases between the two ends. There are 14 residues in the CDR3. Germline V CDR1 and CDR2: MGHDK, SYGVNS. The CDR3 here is CASSARTNTGELFF. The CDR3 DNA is TGTGCCAGCAGTGCGCGGACGAACACCGGGGAGCTGTTTTTT.

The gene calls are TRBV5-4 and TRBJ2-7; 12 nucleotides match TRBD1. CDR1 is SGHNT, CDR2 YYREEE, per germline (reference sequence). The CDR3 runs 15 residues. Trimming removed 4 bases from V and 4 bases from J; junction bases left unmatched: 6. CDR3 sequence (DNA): TGTGCCAGCAGCAGTACGGGACAGGGGGCTTACGAGCAGTACTTC. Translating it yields CASSSTGQGAYEQYF.

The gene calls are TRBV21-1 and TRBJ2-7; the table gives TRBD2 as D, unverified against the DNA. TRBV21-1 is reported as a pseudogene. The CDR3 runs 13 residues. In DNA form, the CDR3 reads TGTGCCAGCACCCCCGGTATTACCTACGAGCAGTACTTC. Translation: CASTPGITYEQYF.

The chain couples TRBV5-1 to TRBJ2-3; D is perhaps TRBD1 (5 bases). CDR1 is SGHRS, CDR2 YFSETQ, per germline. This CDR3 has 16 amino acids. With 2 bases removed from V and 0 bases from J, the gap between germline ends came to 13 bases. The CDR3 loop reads CASSFLWGSSTDTQYF. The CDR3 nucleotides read TGCGCCAGCAGCTTCTTGTGGGGCTCTAGCACAGATACGCAGTATTTT.

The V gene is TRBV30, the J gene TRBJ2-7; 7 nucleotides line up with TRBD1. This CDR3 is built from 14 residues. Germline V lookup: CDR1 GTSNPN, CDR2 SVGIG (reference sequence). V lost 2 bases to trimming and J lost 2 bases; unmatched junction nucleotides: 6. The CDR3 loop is CAWSRGGTAYEQYF. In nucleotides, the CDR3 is TGTGCCTGGAGTCGGGGTGGGACAGCCTACGAGCAGTACTTC.

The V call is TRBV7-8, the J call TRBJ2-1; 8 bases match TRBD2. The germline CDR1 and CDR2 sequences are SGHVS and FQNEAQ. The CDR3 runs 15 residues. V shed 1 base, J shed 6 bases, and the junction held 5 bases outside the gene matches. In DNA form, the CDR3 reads TGTGCCAGCAGCTTAGTCGGGACTAGTGGCAATGAGCAGTTCTTC. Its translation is CASSLVGTSGNEQFF.

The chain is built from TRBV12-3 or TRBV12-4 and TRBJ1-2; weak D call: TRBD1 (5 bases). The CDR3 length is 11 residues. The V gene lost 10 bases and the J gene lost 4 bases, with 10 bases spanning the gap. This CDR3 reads CATGLIYGYTF. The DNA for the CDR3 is TGTGCCACGGGACTGATCTATGGCTACACCTTC.

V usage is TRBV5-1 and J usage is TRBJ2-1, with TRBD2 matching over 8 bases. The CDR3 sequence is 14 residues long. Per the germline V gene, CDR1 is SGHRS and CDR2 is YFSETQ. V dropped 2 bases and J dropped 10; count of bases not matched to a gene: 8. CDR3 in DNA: TGCGCCAGCAGCTTAGCGGGGGCCGGGGTCGAGCAGTTCTTC. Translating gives CASSLAGAGVEQFF.

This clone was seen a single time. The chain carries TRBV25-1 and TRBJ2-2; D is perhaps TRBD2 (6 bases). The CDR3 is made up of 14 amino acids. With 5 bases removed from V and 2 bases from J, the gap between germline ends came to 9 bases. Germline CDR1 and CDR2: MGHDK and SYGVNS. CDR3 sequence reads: CASSRDFNTGELFF. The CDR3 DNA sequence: TGTGCCAGCAGTCGGGACTTTAACACCGGGGAGCTGTTTTTT.

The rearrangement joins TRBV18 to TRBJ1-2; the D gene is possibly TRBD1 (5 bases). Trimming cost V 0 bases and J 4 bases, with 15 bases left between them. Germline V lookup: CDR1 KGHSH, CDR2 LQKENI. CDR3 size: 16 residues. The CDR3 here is CASSPPKPTGSYGYTF. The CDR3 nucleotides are TGTGCCAGCTCACCACCTAAGCCCACAGGTAGCTATGGCTACACCTTC.

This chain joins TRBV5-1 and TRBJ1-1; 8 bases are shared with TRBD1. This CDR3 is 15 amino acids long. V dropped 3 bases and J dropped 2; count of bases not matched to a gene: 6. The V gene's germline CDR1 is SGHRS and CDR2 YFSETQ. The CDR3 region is CASSSGQGHNTEAFF. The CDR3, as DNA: TGCGCCAGCAGCTCAGGACAGGGTCATAACACTGAAGCTTTCTTT. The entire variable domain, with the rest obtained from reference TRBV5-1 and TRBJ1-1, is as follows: KAGVTQTPRYLIKTRGQQVTLSCSPISGHRSVSWYQQTPGQGLQFLFEYFSETQRNKGNFPGRFSGRQFSNSRSEMNVSTLELGDSALYLCASSSGQGHNTEAFFGQGTRLTVV.

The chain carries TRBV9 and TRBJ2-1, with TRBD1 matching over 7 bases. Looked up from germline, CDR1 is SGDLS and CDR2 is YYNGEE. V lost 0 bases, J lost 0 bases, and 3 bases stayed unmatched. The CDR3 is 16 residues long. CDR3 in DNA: TGTGCCAGCAGCGTAGTCGACAGGGCCTCCTACAATGAGCAGTTCTTC. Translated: CASSVVDRASYNEQFF.

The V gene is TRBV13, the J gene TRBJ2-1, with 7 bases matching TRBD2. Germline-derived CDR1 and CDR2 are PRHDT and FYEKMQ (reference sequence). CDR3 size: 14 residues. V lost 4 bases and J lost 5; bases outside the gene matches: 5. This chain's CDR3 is CASSSGTNNNEQFF. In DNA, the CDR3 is TGTGCCAGCAGCTCCGGGACTAACAACAATGAGCAGTTCTTC. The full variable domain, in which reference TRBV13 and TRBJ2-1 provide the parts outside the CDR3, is AAGVIQSPRHLIKEKRETATLKCYPIPRHDTVYWYQQGPGQDPQFLISFYEKMQSDKGSIPDRFSAQQFSDYHSELNMSSLELGDSALYFCASSSGTNNNEQFFGPGTRLTVL.

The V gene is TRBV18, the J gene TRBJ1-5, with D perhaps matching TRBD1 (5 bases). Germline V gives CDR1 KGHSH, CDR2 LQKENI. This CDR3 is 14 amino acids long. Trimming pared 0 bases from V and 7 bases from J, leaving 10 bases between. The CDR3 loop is CASSPPTGDQPQHF. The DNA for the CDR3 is TGTGCCAGCTCACCACCCACGGGGGACCAGCCCCAGCATTTT.

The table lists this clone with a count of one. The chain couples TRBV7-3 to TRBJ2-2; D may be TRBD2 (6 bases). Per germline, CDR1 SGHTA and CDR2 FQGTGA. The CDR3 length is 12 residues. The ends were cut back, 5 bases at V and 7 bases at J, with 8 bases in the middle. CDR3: CASSRDFGELFF. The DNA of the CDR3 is TGTGCCAGCAGCCGGGACTTCGGGGAGCTGTTTTTT.

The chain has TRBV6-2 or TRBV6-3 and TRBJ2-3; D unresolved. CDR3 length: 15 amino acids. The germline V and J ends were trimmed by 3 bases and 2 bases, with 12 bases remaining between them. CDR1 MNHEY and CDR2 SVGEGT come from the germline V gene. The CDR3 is CASSYMAASTDTQYF. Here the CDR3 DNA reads TGTGCCAGCAGTTATATGGCGGCGTCCACAGATACGCAGTATTTT.

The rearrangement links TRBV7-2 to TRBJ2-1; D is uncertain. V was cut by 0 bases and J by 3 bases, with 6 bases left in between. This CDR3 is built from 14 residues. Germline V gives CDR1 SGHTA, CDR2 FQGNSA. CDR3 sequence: CASSLARVYNEQFF. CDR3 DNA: TGTGCCAGCAGCTTAGCTAGAGTCTACAATGAGCAGTTCTTC.

CDR3 coding DNA: TGTGCCAGCAGCGTAGGTCCGACTAGCATAAATGAGCAGTTCTTC. Amino acids: CASSVGPTSINEQFF. The rearrangement links TRBV9 to TRBJ2-1; 7 nucleotides match TRBD2. The junction had 7 bases not matched to a gene; V was cut back by 0 bases and J by 7 bases. The CDR3 is 15 amino acids. Germline CDR1 and CDR2: SGDLS and YYNGEE. The full variable domain, completed using reference TRBV9 and TRBJ2-1, is DSGVTQTPKHLITATGQRVTLRCSPRSGDLSVYWYQQSLDQGLQFLIQYYNGEERAKGNILERFSAQQFPDLHSELNLSSLELGDSALYFCASSVGPTSINEQFFGPGTRLTVL.

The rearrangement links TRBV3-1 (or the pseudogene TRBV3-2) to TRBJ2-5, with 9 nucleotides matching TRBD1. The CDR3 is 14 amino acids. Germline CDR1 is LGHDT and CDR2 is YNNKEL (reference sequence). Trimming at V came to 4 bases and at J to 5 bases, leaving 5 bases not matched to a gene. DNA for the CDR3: TGTGCCAGCAGCCCGGGACAGGGCAGGGAGACCCAGTACTTC. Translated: CASSPGQGRETQYF.

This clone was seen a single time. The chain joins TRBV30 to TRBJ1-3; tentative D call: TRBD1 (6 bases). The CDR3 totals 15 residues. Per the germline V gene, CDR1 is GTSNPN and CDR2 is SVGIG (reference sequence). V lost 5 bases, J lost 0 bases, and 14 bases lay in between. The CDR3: CAWGGAVLSGNTIYF. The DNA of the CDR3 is TGTGCCTGGGGGGGCGCCGTACTCTCTGGAAACACCATATATTTT.

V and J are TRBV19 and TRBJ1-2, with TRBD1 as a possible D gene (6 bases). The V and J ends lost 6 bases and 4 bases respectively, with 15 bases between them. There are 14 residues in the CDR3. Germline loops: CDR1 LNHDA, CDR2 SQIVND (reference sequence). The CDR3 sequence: CASRLTGFTYGYTF. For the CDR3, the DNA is TGTGCCAGTAGGCTGACAGGATTTACCTATGGCTACACCTTC.

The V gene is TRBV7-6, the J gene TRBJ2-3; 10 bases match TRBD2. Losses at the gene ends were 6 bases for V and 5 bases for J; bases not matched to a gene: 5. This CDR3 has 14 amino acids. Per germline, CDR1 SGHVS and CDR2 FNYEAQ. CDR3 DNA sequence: TGTGCCAGCAGTCTAGCGGGAGCCGTAGATACGCAGTATTTT. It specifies CASSLAGAVDTQYF.